The next 24 T cell receptor beta chains were all read from a single sample in a study of PD-1 blockade in classical Hodgkin lymphoma. In every patient, relapse followed autologous stem cell transplantation, while exposure to brentuximab vedotin differed. TCRdb's copy holds only in-frame clones and misses some; the assay was immunoSEQ multiplex PCR. The repertoire holds some 18,000 clones, with about four fifths as singletons. The source was peripheral blood mononuclear cells (PBMCs), collected before the second cycle of nivolumab. These receptors were taken from a human donor with classical Hodgkin lymphoma.

In this sample, this clone turned up a few times. The chain uses TRBV5-1 and TRBJ1-4; a possible D gene is TRBD1 (6 bases). Trimming left V 5 bases short and J 3 bases short, with 11 bases between. The CDR3 runs to 14 residues. Germline values: CDR1 SGHRS, CDR2 YFSETQ. The CDR3 sequence is CASRRGTANEKLFF. For the CDR3, the DNA is TGCGCCAGCAGAAGGGGGACGGCTAATGAAAAACTGTTTTTT. Full variable domain (remainder filled in from reference TRBV5-1 and TRBJ1-4): KAGVTQTPRYLIKTRGQQVTLSCSPISGHRSVSWYQQTPGQGLQFLFEYFSETQRNKGNFPGRFSGRQFSNSRSEMNVSTLELGDSALYLCASRRGTANEKLFFGSGTQLSVL.

The table lists this clone with a few counts. The V call is TRBV5-1, the J call TRBJ1-2, with D possibly being TRBD1 (6 bases). V gave up 0 bases and J gave up 4 bases, with 13 bases separating them. This CDR3 is 15 amino acids long. Germline V gives CDR1 SGHRS, CDR2 YFSETQ. The CDR3 nucleotides read TGCGCCAGCAGCTTGGGGGGGCTATCGGGCTATGGCTACACCTTC. As protein: CASSLGGLSGYGYTF.

This clone was seen only a few times. This chain uses TRBV21-1 with TRBJ2-4; no DNA check was done on the table's D call, TRBD2. TRBV21-1 is a recognized pseudogene. The CDR3 is 8 amino acids. This chain's CDR3 is CASTARAF. The CDR3 nucleotides are TGTGCCAGCACCGCTCGAGCCTTC.

The chain has TRBV29-1 and TRBJ1-1; D is unclear. Trimming took 6 bases from V and 3 from J, leaving 11 bases between them. This CDR3 region has 12 residues. CDR1 SQVTM and CDR2 ANQGSEA come from the germline V gene. The CDR3 DNA is TGCAGCGTAAAAGGGTGGGACACTGAAGCTTTCTTT. Protein product: CSVKGWDTEAFF.

J is TRBJ1-1 and V is TRBV2; D ambiguous. The CDR3 length is 12 residues. Germline loops: CDR1 SNHLY, CDR2 FYNNEI. Trimming pared 9 bases from V and 5 bases from J, leaving 13 bases between. The CDR3 DNA reads as TGTGCCAGACCGACGATGGGGACTGAAGCTTTCTTT. Protein sequence: CARPTMGTEAFF.

The chain recombines TRBV28 with TRBJ2-1, with 7 bases lining up with TRBD2. Germline lookup yields CDR1 MDHEN and CDR2 SYDVKM. The J segment lost 2 bases and the V segment lost 3 bases, leaving 1 base of the junction unmatched. The CDR3 has 14 amino acids. CDR3 bases: TGTGCCAGCAGTTTGGCGGGGGCCTACAATGAGCAGTTCTTC. It specifies CASSLAGAYNEQFF.

This chain connects TRBV6-5 to TRBJ1-1, with 8 positions matching TRBD1. The CDR3 runs 14 residues. V lost 10 bases and J lost 1; bases outside the gene matches: 8. Per germline, CDR1 MNHEY and CDR2 SVGAGI. CDR3 amino acids: CATFIDRGNTEAFF. DNA of the CDR3: TGTGCCACTTTTATTGACAGGGGGAACACTGAAGCTTTCTTT.

The chain recombines TRBV7-9 with TRBJ2-3; D not certain. Germline lookup yields CDR1 SEHNR and CDR2 FQNEAQ (reference sequence). This CDR3 is 13 amino acids long. Trimming removed 6 bases from V and 2 bases from J, with 9 bases in between. As DNA, the CDR3 is TGTGCCAGCAGTACTGGCCTCACAGATACGCAGTATTTT. It translates to CASSTGLTDTQYF.

This clone occurred a few times. The genes are TRBV6-5 and TRBJ2-5; D is possibly TRBD2 (5 bases). The CDR3 is 15 residues long. V lost 10 bases and J 5 bases, leaving 23 bases between the germline ends. Per the germline V gene, CDR1 is MNHEY and CDR2 is SVGAGI. The CDR3 coding sequence is TGTGCCACCCAATCAAGCTTCGTCGAGGGCGAGACCCAGTACTTC. This gives the protein CATQSSFVEGETQYF.

With regard to this clone: The sample carries other DNA sequences with the same CDR3. The chain links TRBV7-3 to TRBJ2-3; D not resolved. Germline V lookup: CDR1 SGHTA, CDR2 FQGTGA. V dropped 2 bases and J dropped 4 bases, with 4 bases sitting between them. There are 12 residues in the CDR3. The CDR3 DNA reads as TGTGCCAGCAGCTTAGGAGCAGATACGCAGTATTTT. Protein: CASSLGADTQYF. Using reference TRBV7-3 and TRBJ2-3 for the parts outside the CDR3, the full variable domain is GAGVSQTPSNKVTEKGKYVELRCDPISGHTALYWYRQSLGQGPEFLIYFQGTGAADDSGLPNDRFFAVRPEGSVSTLKIQRTERGDSAVYLCASSLGADTQYFGPGTRLTVL.

The V call is TRBV28, the J call TRBJ2-2; 7 bases match TRBD2. This CDR3 is built from 14 residues. The V segment lost 7 bases and the J segment 6 bases; nucleotides outside the gene matches: 8. The germline V gene has CDR1 MDHEN and CDR2 SYDVKM. This chain's CDR3 is CASTQTSAAGELFF. The DNA of the CDR3 is TGTGCCAGCACCCAAACTAGCGCGGCCGGGGAGCTGTTTTTT.

This clone qualifies as medium-sized. The chain joins TRBV9 to TRBJ1-1; unclear D gene. This CDR3 spans 17 amino acids. V was shortened by 4 bases and J by 3 bases, with 22 bases between the two germline ends. Looked up from germline, CDR1 is SGDLS and CDR2 is YYNGEE. The CDR3 bases are TGTGCCAGCAGCTTATTACCTCCCGGGAAAAGGGACACTGAAGCTTTCTTT. Protein: CASSLLPPGKRDTEAFF.

The rearrangement joins TRBV6-5 to TRBJ2-1, with TRBD2 identical over 7 bases. The V gene's germline CDR1 is MNHEY and CDR2 SVGAGI. V lost 0 bases and J lost 2; bases outside the gene matches: 4. This CDR3 region has 16 residues. DNA for the CDR3: TGTGCCAGCAGTTACTCTGGGCTAGCGGCCTACAATGAGCAGTTCTTC. Translating gives CASSYSGLAAYNEQFF.

V usage is TRBV28 and J usage is TRBJ1-1; 7 nucleotides align to TRBD1. Unmatched junction bases numbered 6, after V lost 4 bases and J lost 1 base. This CDR3 comprises 15 residues. CDR1 is MDHEN and CDR2 is SYDVKM in the germline V gene. The CDR3 DNA reads TGTGCCAGCAGTTCAGGGGGACAAGAGAACACTGAAGCTTTCTTT. Residues: CASSSGGQENTEAFF.

The V gene is TRBV4-2, the J gene TRBJ2-7, with 7 bases that match TRBD2. The V gene's germline CDR1 is LGHNA and CDR2 YNFKEQ. This CDR3 has 16 amino acids. The ends lost 0 bases at V and 6 bases at J; junction bases unmatched: 11. CDR3 DNA: TGTGCCAGCAGCCAAGATAGCAGCGGGGAAATGGGCGAGCAGTACTTC. Its translation is CASSQDSSGEMGEQYF.

The chain carries TRBV19 and TRBJ1-3; D gene uncertain. The CDR3 consists of 16 residues. Trimming cost V 1 base and J 4 bases, with 14 bases left between them. Germline V gene data show CDR1 as LNHDA and CDR2 as SQIVND (reference sequence). As DNA, the CDR3 is TGTGCCAGTAGTATAGGCAGTCCCTTTGTGGGAAACACCATATATTTT. This translates into CASSIGSPFVGNTIYF.

This chain connects TRBV6-6 to TRBJ1-2; tentatively, D is TRBD1 (5 bases). Looked up from germline, CDR1 is MNHNY and CDR2 is SVGAGI (reference sequence). CDR3 length equals 13 residues. The V end lost 6 bases, the J end lost 7 bases, and 15 bases lay between the germline ends. This CDR3 reads CASRHRRSSGYTF. The CDR3 DNA follows: TGTGCCAGCAGGCACAGGAGGTCGAGTGGCTACACCTTC.

This chain links TRBV5-1 with TRBJ1-5; D is unclear. Germline CDR1 and CDR2: SGHRS and YFSETQ. The CDR3 extends over 13 amino acids. V lost 0 bases to trimming and J lost 0 bases, with 1 base between them. The CDR3 protein is CASSLGSNQPQHF. In nucleotides, the CDR3 is TGCGCCAGCAGCTTGGGTAGCAATCAGCCCCAGCATTTT.

The CDR3 DNA sequence: TGTGCCAGCAGCTTAGGACAGGGTTTCTACGAGCAGTACTTC. Encoded protein: CASSLGQGFYEQYF. The gene calls are TRBV7-6 and TRBJ2-7; 7 bases are shared with TRBD1. Trimming took 1 base from V and 3 from J; bases not matched to a gene: 3. This CDR3 is 14 amino acids long. Germline V gene lookup returns CDR1 SGHVS and CDR2 FNYEAQ.

The chain links TRBV6-5 to TRBJ2-1; D not resolved. Germline V lookup: CDR1 MNHEY, CDR2 SVGAGI. There are 15 residues in the CDR3. V was clipped by 2 bases and J by 0 bases, with 8 bases between them. This chain's CDR3 is CASSYAESSYNEQFF. CDR3 DNA sequence: TGTGCCAGCAGTTACGCCGAGAGCTCCTACAATGAGCAGTTCTTC.

V gene TRBV6-1 combines with J gene TRBJ1-1; D ambiguous. Germline CDR1 reads MNHNS; CDR2 reads SASEGT. The CDR3 sequence is 14 residues long. V lost 1 base and J 0 bases, leaving 6 bases between the germline ends. CDR3 in amino acids: CASSEGGMNTEAFF. CDR3 nucleotide sequence: TGTGCCAGCAGTGAAGGGGGAATGAACACTGAAGCTTTCTTT.

V usage is TRBV5-1 and J usage is TRBJ1-2; D is ambiguous. This CDR3 is built from 14 residues. Deletions cut 4 bases from V and 5 bases from J, with 15 bases between. The germline V gene encodes CDR1 SGHRS and CDR2 YFSETQ. CDR3 bases: TGCGCCAGCAGCAGTCAGATGCCTCCATATGGCTACACCTTC. It specifies CASSSQMPPYGYTF.

The chain is built from TRBV5-1 and TRBJ2-7; no firm D call. This CDR3 is 11 amino acids long. Germline V gene sequence: CDR1 SGHRS, CDR2 YFSETQ. The germline V and J ends were trimmed by 0 bases and 3 bases, with 1 base remaining between them. CDR3 sequence: CASSLDYEQYF. For the CDR3, the DNA is TGCGCCAGCAGCTTGGACTACGAGCAGTACTTC.

The chain combines TRBV2 with TRBJ1-4; 8 nucleotides agree with TRBD1. This CDR3 spans 13 amino acids. Trimming cost V 10 bases and J 10 bases; bases outside gene matches: 11. Germline assignment: CDR1 SNHLY and CDR2 FYNNEI. This CDR3 is CATSGQGAGKLFF. Written as DNA, the CDR3 is TGTGCCACCTCTGGGCAGGGGGCTGGAAAACTGTTTTTT.